The 5 T cell receptor beta chains presented below share a single source sample, sequenced in a study of blood T cell repertoires in COVID-19. The data were produced by immunoSEQ multiplex PCR, yet TCRdb's version contains in-frame clones alone and is incomplete. The table shows roughly 160,000 clones, with approximately 80% occurring only once. The sample was PBMCs or T cells enriched from blood (not recorded which). Source of these receptors: a woman in her fifties or sixties who had recovered from COVID-19.

This chain connects TRBV5-4 to TRBJ2-2, with D tentatively TRBD2 (6 bases). Trimming left V 0 bases short and J 2 bases short, with 14 bases between. The germline gives CDR1 SGHNT, CDR2 YYREEE (reference sequence). There are 17 residues in the CDR3. CDR3 coding DNA: TGTGCCAGCAGCTTGGTCAGGGACTCTTTTAACACCGGGGAGCTGTTTTTT. Protein sequence: CASSLVRDSFNTGELFF.

V usage is TRBV5-1 and J usage is TRBJ2-4, with 7 nucleotides matching TRBD1. The germline V gene encodes CDR1 SGHRS and CDR2 YFSETQ. This CDR3 comprises 16 residues. Losses at the gene ends were 5 bases for V and 8 bases for J; bases not matched to a gene: 16. CDR3 nucleotides: TGCGCCAGCAGAAAGGGGGCGGTAATTGAACAGGACATTCAGTACTTC. Residues: CASRKGAVIEQDIQYF.

This chain connects TRBV11-2 to TRBJ2-1; D gene uncertain. The V gene lost 4 bases and the J gene lost 6 bases, with 13 bases spanning the gap. The CDR3 consists of 14 residues. The germline CDR1 and CDR2 sequences are SGHAT and FQNNGV. The DNA for the CDR3 is TGTGCCAGCAGCTCCCGGGTCCCAACCAATGAGCAGTTCTTC. It codes for CASSSRVPTNEQFF.

The chain is built from TRBV6-5 and TRBJ2-7; D possibly corresponds to TRBD1 (6 bases). Trimming stripped 2 bases from V and 6 bases from J, with 14 bases between. Looked up from germline, CDR1 is MNHEY and CDR2 is SVGAGI. The CDR3 spans 14 residues. The CDR3 region is CASSYRGTRREQYF. DNA for the CDR3: TGTGCCAGCAGTTACCGAGGGACAAGACGCGAGCAGTACTTC.

This chain uses TRBV28 with TRBJ1-2, with D unresolved. CDR3 size: 13 residues. Between the trimmed V and J ends, which lost 6 bases and 5 bases, there was a span of 13 bases. Per germline, CDR1 MDHEN and CDR2 SYDVKM. The CDR3 nucleotides are TGTGCCAGCAGCGGCGGTCTCCCTTATGGCTACACCTTC. Protein product: CASSGGLPYGYTF.